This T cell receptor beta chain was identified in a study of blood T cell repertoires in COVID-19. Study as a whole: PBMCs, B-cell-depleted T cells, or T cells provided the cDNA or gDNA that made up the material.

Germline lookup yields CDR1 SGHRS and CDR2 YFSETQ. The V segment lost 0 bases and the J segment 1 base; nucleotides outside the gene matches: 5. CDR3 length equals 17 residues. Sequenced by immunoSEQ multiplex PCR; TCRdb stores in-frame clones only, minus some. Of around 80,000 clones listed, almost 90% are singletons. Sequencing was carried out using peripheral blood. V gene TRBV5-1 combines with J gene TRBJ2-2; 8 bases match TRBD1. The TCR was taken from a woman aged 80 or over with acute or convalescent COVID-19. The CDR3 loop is CASSLEPDRVNTGELFF. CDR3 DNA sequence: TGCGCCAGCAGCTTGGAGCCGGACAGGGTGAACACCGGGGAGCTGTTTTTT.